The 28 T cell receptor beta chains given below trace back to one sample, sequenced in a study of CD8 T cells in Susac syndrome. Random hexamers served to reverse transcribe about 0.5 to 1 ug RNA. MiXCR, run by TCRdb on the immunoSEQ multiplex PCR reads, gives a single entry per CDR3 protein. Here the sample spans some 260,000 distinct CDR3 sequences, 93% being singletons. Specimen: CD4+ T cells from PBMCs. These receptors were collected from a human donor with multiple sclerosis.

The chain uses TRBV5-1 and TRBJ2-5; tentatively, D is TRBD2 (5 bases). The germline V and J ends were trimmed by 6 bases and 3 bases, with 12 bases remaining between them. This CDR3 is built from 13 residues. The germline V gene has CDR1 SGHRS and CDR2 YFSETQ. The CDR3 nucleotides read TGCGCCAGCAATCGCGGGCCAGAAGAGACCCAGTACTTC. Its translation: CASNRGPEETQYF.

This chain connects TRBV6-5 to TRBJ2-2; D gene ambiguous. Germline V gene lookup returns CDR1 MNHEY and CDR2 SVGAGI. The CDR3 has 13 amino acids. Between the trimmed V and J ends, which lost 5 bases and 4 bases, there was a span of 8 bases. The CDR3 loop is CASSPSPTGELFF. CDR3 in DNA: TGTGCCAGCAGTCCGAGCCCCACCGGGGAGCTGTTTTTT.

J is TRBJ2-7 and V is TRBV28, with TRBD1 matching 8 bases. CDR1 and CDR2 from the germline V gene are MDHEN and SYDVKM. The V and J ends lost 6 bases and 0 bases, in that order; junction bases with no gene match: 7. The CDR3 length is 15 residues. The CDR3 region has the DNA TGTGCCAGCAGACGTCGGACAGGGAGCTCCTACGAGCAGTACTTC. It specifies CASRRRTGSSYEQYF.

The chain uses TRBV20-1 and TRBJ2-5, with 14 bases fitting TRBD2. The J segment lost 4 bases and the V segment lost 3 bases, leaving 13 bases of the junction unmatched. CDR1 and CDR2 from the germline V gene are DFQATT and SNEGSKA (reference sequence). The CDR3 has 18 amino acids. Written as DNA, the CDR3 is TGCAGTGCTAGGGGACCGGGACTAGCGGGAGTTCCCCCAGAGACCCAGTACTTC. It yields the protein CSARGPGLAGVPPETQYF.

The CDR3 region has the DNA TGTGCCAGCAGTCCCCGAGAGGGAACTGTAAATACGCAGTATTTT. Residues: CASSPREGTVNTQYF. V gene TRBV27 combines with J gene TRBJ2-3; D perhaps matches TRBD2 (5 bases). This CDR3 spans 15 amino acids. Looked up from germline, CDR1 is MNHEY and CDR2 is SMNVEV (reference sequence). V gave up 5 bases and J gave up 7 bases, with 19 bases separating them.

The chain has TRBV5-6 and TRBJ2-7, with 8 bases aligning to TRBD1. The CDR3 length is 14 residues. Germline V gene data show CDR1 as SGHDT and CDR2 as YYEEEE. J lost 6 bases, V lost 1 base, and 6 bases had no gene match. CDR3: CASSLQGAWIEQYV. The CDR3, as DNA: TGTGCCAGCAGCTTGCAGGGGGCCTGGATCGAGCAGTACGTC.

The V call is TRBV7-2, the J call TRBJ2-3, with 9 positions matching TRBD2. From germline, CDR1 is SGHTA and CDR2 FQGNSA. Germline trimming cut 5 bases from V and 0 bases from J; bases unmatched to any gene: 6. The CDR3 consists of 16 residues. The CDR3 is CASSIIAGASTDTQYF. The DNA for the CDR3 is TGTGCCAGCAGCATTATAGCGGGGGCCAGCACAGATACGCAGTATTTT.

The chain has TRBV20-1 and TRBJ1-4; 7 positions match TRBD1. Trimming cost V 5 bases and J 7 bases; bases outside gene matches: 10. The CDR3 extends over 14 amino acids. CDR1 is DFQATT, CDR2 SNEGSKA, per germline (reference sequence). The DNA of the CDR3 is TGCAGTGCTCTTGGGACAGAGCGAGTTGAAAAACTGTTTTTT. Translation gives CSALGTERVEKLFF.

The V call is TRBV20-1, the J call TRBJ1-1, with a weak D call TRBD1 (6 bases). The CDR3 runs 15 residues. Germline lookup yields CDR1 DFQATT and CDR2 SNEGSKA (reference sequence). Trimming removed 6 bases from V and 0 bases from J, with 17 bases in between. The CDR3 region is CSAPRTELLNTEAFF. The CDR3 DNA reads TGCAGTGCCCCGCGGACAGAACTGTTGAACACTGAAGCTTTCTTT.

This chain links TRBV18 with TRBJ1-2, with D possibly TRBD1 on 5 matching bases. Trimming left V 2 bases short and J 2 bases short, with 12 bases between. CDR1 KGHSH and CDR2 LQKENI come from the germline V gene. The CDR3 is made up of 15 amino acids. CDR3 amino acids: CASSPGRGPNYGYTF. The CDR3 DNA is TGTGCCAGCTCACCAGGACGGGGACCGAACTATGGCTACACCTTC.

This chain connects TRBV3-1 to TRBJ2-7; tentatively, D is TRBD1 (5 bases). Looked up from germline, CDR1 is LGHDT and CDR2 is YNNKEL (reference sequence). This CDR3 has 15 amino acids. V was shortened by 3 bases and J by 3 bases, with 15 bases between the two germline ends. CDR3 bases: TGTGCCAGCAGCCAGGGGCTGTCGGGTCTCTACGAGCAGTACGTC. This gives the protein CASSQGLSGLYEQYV.

The chain carries TRBV19 and TRBJ1-1; weak D call: TRBD1 (6 bases). V gave up 7 bases and J gave up 6 bases, with 21 bases separating them. The CDR3 covers 15 residues. Germline V lookup: CDR1 LNHDA, CDR2 SQIVND (reference sequence). The CDR3 bases are TGTGCCAGTACCATGGGGGGCAGGGGAGAACCTGAAGCTTTCTTT. Its protein product is CASTMGGRGEPEAFF.

The V call is TRBV5-1, the J call TRBJ2-1; 10 bases line up with TRBD2. This CDR3 is 14 amino acids long. With V trimmed by 5 bases and J by 2 bases, 1 base remained unmatched. Germline CDR1 reads SGHRS; CDR2 reads YFSETQ. The DNA of the CDR3 is TGCGCCAGCAGAGGGACTAGCGCCTACAATGAGCAGTTCTTC. Protein product: CASRGTSAYNEQFF.

The rearrangement joins TRBV25-1 to TRBJ2-6; D possibly matches TRBD1 or TRBD2 (6 bases each). The CDR3 covers 19 residues. Between the trimmed V and J ends, which lost 8 bases and 0 bases, there was a span of 23 bases. The V gene's germline CDR1 is MGHDK and CDR2 SYGVNS. CDR3 bases: TGTGCCAGCGCTGGCGAGACGGGGGCCGACCGCTCTGGGGCCAACGTCCTGACTTTC. It specifies CASAGETGADRSGANVLTF.

The chain joins TRBV9 to TRBJ2-1; a weak D match, TRBD1 (6 bases). The CDR3 has 18 residues. V shed 3 bases and J shed 6 bases, with 25 bases lying between them. Germline loops: CDR1 SGDLS, CDR2 YYNGEE. In DNA, the CDR3 is TGTGCCAGCAGCGGACGCAAACCCAGGACAGTTGGTCCCAATGAGCAGTTCTTC. This codes for CASSGRKPRTVGPNEQFF.

The V gene is TRBV4-1, the J gene TRBJ2-7; 7 nucleotides line up with TRBD2. This CDR3 comprises 15 residues. The germline gives CDR1 MGHRA, CDR2 YSYEKL. V was clipped by 1 base and J by 3 bases; unmatched bases: 6. The chain's CDR3 is CASSQGPAGIYEQYF. The CDR3 DNA sequence: TGCGCCAGCAGCCAAGGTCCAGCGGGGATCTACGAGCAGTACTTC.

The V and J genes are TRBV4-2 and TRBJ1-4; a weak D match, TRBD1 (6 bases). Trimming removed 1 base at V and 0 bases at J, with 15 bases between. Germline CDR1 reads LGHNA; CDR2 reads YNFKEQ. The CDR3 is made up of 18 amino acids. CDR3 DNA sequence: TGTGCCAGCAGCCAAGGGGGGGGCCCTTCGACAACTAATGAAAAACTGTTTTTT. Its protein is CASSQGGGPSTTNEKLFF.

V gene TRBV7-2 combines with J gene TRBJ2-1; 14 bases agree with TRBD2. The CDR3 sequence is 17 residues long. The V and J ends lost 5 bases and 8 bases, in that order; junction bases with no gene match: 11. The germline gives CDR1 SGHTA, CDR2 FQGNSA. The CDR3 DNA reads TGTGCCAGCAGCAAGACTAGCGGGAGGGCCCTCGGAGATGAGCAGTTCTTC. Its translation: CASSKTSGRALGDEQFF.

CDR3 in amino acids: CASRVRDEAFF. In DNA form, the CDR3 reads TGTGCCAGCAGAGTCCGGGATGAAGCTTTCTTT. The chain recombines TRBV25-1 with TRBJ1-1, with D unresolved. The CDR3 is made up of 11 amino acids. Germline V gene lookup returns CDR1 MGHDK and CDR2 SYGVNS. Between the trimmed V and J ends, which lost 6 bases and 7 bases, there was a span of 9 bases. The full variable domain, completed using reference TRBV25-1 and TRBJ1-1, is EADIYQTPRYLVIGTGKKITLECSQTMGHDKMYWYQQDPGMELHLIHYSYGVNSTEKGDLSSESTVSRIRTEHFPLTLESARPSHTSQYLCASRVRDEAFFGQGTRLTVV.

CDR3 loop: CASSLHGGIGNQPQHF. CDR3 DNA: TGTGCCAGCAGTTTACACGGGGGCATAGGCAATCAGCCCCAGCATTTT. The chain recombines TRBV12-3 or TRBV12-4 with TRBJ1-5; D might be TRBD1 (6 bases). The CDR3 is made up of 16 amino acids. Deletions cut 2 bases from V and 2 bases from J, with 13 bases between.

This clonotype occurred a few times. The chain couples TRBV9 to TRBJ2-1, with a weak D call TRBD2 (6 bases). CDR1 is SGDLS, CDR2 YYNGEE, per germline. CDR3 size: 15 residues. With 0 bases removed from V and 4 bases from J, the gap between germline ends came to 11 bases. The chain's CDR3 is CASSVGGSGYNEQFF. The DNA of the CDR3 is TGTGCCAGCAGCGTAGGCGGTAGCGGATACAATGAGCAGTTCTTC.

This chain's CDR3 is CASSSSGSQTQYF. In DNA form, the CDR3 reads TGTGCCAGCAGCTCTAGCGGGAGTCAGACCCAGTACTTC. The V gene is TRBV7-3, the J gene TRBJ2-5, with 10 bases matching TRBD2. The germline V gene has CDR1 SGHTA and CDR2 FQGTGA. V lost 4 bases and J lost 6; bases outside the gene matches: 2. This CDR3 contains 13 residues.

The V and J genes are TRBV30 and TRBJ1-5; no clear D. Per germline, CDR1 GTSNPN and CDR2 SVGIG (reference sequence). This CDR3 spans 14 amino acids. Trimming cost V 2 bases and J 7 bases, with 15 bases left between them. The CDR3 sequence is CAWSSLSGFQPQHF. The CDR3 nucleotides are TGTGCCTGGAGTTCACTGTCCGGCTTCCAGCCCCAGCATTTT. The whole variable domain, remainder taken from reference TRBV30 and TRBJ1-5, is SQTIHQWPATLVQPVGSPLSLECTVEGTSNPNLYWYRQAAGRGLQLLFYSVGIGQISSEVPQNLSASRPQDRQFILSSKKLLLSDSGFYLCAWSSLSGFQPQHFGDGTRLSIL.

This chain uses TRBV30 with TRBJ2-1, with 9 bases that match TRBD2. From germline, CDR1 is GTSNPN and CDR2 SVGIG (reference sequence). The CDR3 runs to 14 residues. V gave up 7 bases and J gave up 6 bases; unmatched junction bases: 10. CDR3 sequence reads: CASTGTSLVNEQFF. The DNA of the CDR3 is TGTGCCTCCACCGGGACTAGCCTTGTCAATGAGCAGTTCTTC.

This rearrangement joins TRBV20-1 to TRBJ2-7; maybe TRBD2 (5 bases). V lost 6 bases and J 0 bases, leaving 12 bases between the germline ends. This CDR3 spans 13 amino acids. In germline, CDR1 is DFQATT, CDR2 SNEGSKA (reference sequence). This chain's CDR3 is CSAPSGASYEQYF. Here the CDR3 DNA reads TGCAGTGCCCCGAGCGGCGCCTCCTACGAGCAGTACTTC.

The chain couples TRBV4-2 to TRBJ2-1, with a possible D match to TRBD2 (6 bases). Germline CDR1 LGHNA, CDR2 YNFKEQ. Trimming cost V 4 bases and J 10 bases, with 29 bases left between them. This CDR3 contains 18 residues. CDR3 loop: CASSRQELASWDSTEQFF. CDR3 nucleotides: TGTGCCAGCAGCCGGCAGGAGCTAGCCTCGTGGGACTCCACCGAGCAGTTCTTC.

The CDR3 loop reads CASSQEWADTQYF. The CDR3 DNA follows: TGTGCCAGCAGCCAGGAATGGGCAGATACGCAGTATTTT. The genes are TRBV4-2 and TRBJ2-3, with D unclear. CDR1 and CDR2 (germline): LGHNA, YNFKEQ. The CDR3 is 13 residues long. Trimming took off 3 bases at V and 4 bases at J, with 8 bases between the two ends.

The chain recombines TRBV7-9 with TRBJ2-5; 7 nucleotides align to TRBD2. Unmatched junction bases numbered 6, after V lost 3 bases and J lost 2 bases. The CDR3 has 15 amino acids. Germline lookup yields CDR1 SEHNR and CDR2 FQNEAQ (reference sequence). The DNA for the CDR3 is TGTGCCAGCAGCTTTTTCAGCGGGGCTCAAGAGACCCAGTACTTC. Translated: CASSFFSGAQETQYF. The entire variable domain, with the rest obtained from reference TRBV7-9 and TRBJ2-5, is as follows: DTGVSQNPRHKITKRGQNVTFRCDPISEHNRLYWYRQTLGQGPEFLTYFQNEAQLEKSRLLSDRFSAERPKGSFSTLEIQRTEQGDSAMYLCASSFFSGAQETQYFGPGTRLLVL.